The 7 T cell receptor beta chains below all came from one sample that was sequenced in a study of T cells in Graves' hyperthyroidism and ophthalmopathy. RNA transcripts served as the template for amplifying TCR beta CDR3 regions. The HTBI set primed first-round TCR CDR3 RT-PCR. Via MiXCR, TCRdb re-called the multiplex PCR reads, giving one row per CDR3 protein. Among 300,000 to 400,000 distinct CDR3 sequences listed, 21% were seen once. Sequenced: blood. The receptor set was obtained from a woman in her fifties or sixties with Graves' hyperthyroidism.

Many counts were recorded for this clonotype. The chain employs TRBV11-3 and TRBJ2-5; D may be TRBD2 (6 bases). The V gene's germline CDR1 is SGHNT and CDR2 YENEEA. V was cut by 1 base and J by 4 bases, with 7 bases left in between. The CDR3 contains 13 residues. The CDR3 DNA sequence: TGTGCCAGCAGCTTAGTGGAGGGAGAGACCCAGTACTTC. Amino acids: CASSLVEGETQYF.

This clonotype showed up many times. The genes are TRBV2 and TRBJ2-5; 9 nucleotides align to TRBD1. V dropped 4 bases and J dropped 4; count of bases not matched to a gene: 4. Per the germline V gene, CDR1 is SNHLY and CDR2 is FYNNEI. This CDR3 is 14 amino acids long. As DNA, the CDR3 is TGTGCCAGCAGTGGGGACAGGGTGCGAGAGACCCAGTACTTC. Translated, it gives CASSGDRVRETQYF.

This clonotype occurred many times. The chain recombines TRBV30 with TRBJ2-7; a weak D match, TRBD1 (5 bases). Germline-derived CDR1 and CDR2 are GTSNPN and SVGIG (reference sequence). There are 11 residues in the CDR3. The ends were cut back, 3 bases at V and 3 bases at J, with 6 bases in the middle. The CDR3 DNA reads TGTGCCTGGAGCAGGGACTACGAGCAGTACTTC. As protein: CAWSRDYEQYF.

The rearrangement joins TRBV11-2 to TRBJ1-1, with D uncertain. Trimming cost V 1 base and J 3 bases, with 6 bases left between them. This CDR3 contains 13 residues. Germline CDR1 and CDR2: SGHAT and FQNNGV. The CDR3 loop is CASSLARYTEAFF. CDR3 DNA sequence: TGTGCCAGCAGCTTAGCCCGGTACACTGAAGCTTTCTTT. The full variable domain, completed using reference TRBV11-2 and TRBJ1-1, is EAGVAQSPRYKIIEKRQSVAFWCNPISGHATLYWYQQILGQGPKLLIQFQNNGVVDDSQLPKDRFSAERLKGVDSTLKIQPAKLEDSAVYLCASSLARYTEAFFGQGTRLTVV.

V and J are TRBV18 and TRBJ1-4; no clear D gene. CDR3 size: 15 residues. V lost 0 bases and J lost 7, with 12 bases in between. Germline-derived CDR1 and CDR2 are KGHSH and LQKENI. DNA for the CDR3: TGTGCCAGCTCACCACCAGGAGTGCTGGGTGAAAAACTGTTTTTT. Residues: CASSPPGVLGEKLFF. Looking up the rest from reference TRBV18 and TRBJ1-4 gives the full variable domain: NAGVMQNPRHLVRRRGQEARLRCSPMKGHSHVYWYRQLPEEGLKFMVYLQKENIIDESGMPKERFSAEFPKEGPSILRIQQVVRGDSAAYFCASSPPGVLGEKLFFGSGTQLSVL.

This clonotype was recorded a few times. The chain is built from TRBV9 and TRBJ2-1; D call uncertain. The CDR3 has 15 amino acids. Trimming removed 0 bases at V and 2 bases at J, with 9 bases between. Germline CDR1 reads SGDLS; CDR2 reads YYNGEE. The CDR3 is CASSVVGLAYNEQFF. The DNA for the CDR3 is TGTGCCAGCAGCGTAGTTGGGCTAGCCTACAATGAGCAGTTCTTC.

This clonotype was seen at least ten times. V and J are TRBV5-1 and TRBJ2-1; tentative D call: TRBD2 (6 bases). V dropped 4 bases and J dropped 7 bases, with 15 bases sitting between them. Germline values: CDR1 SGHRS, CDR2 YFSETQ. This CDR3 spans 14 amino acids. Here the CDR3 DNA reads TGCGCCAGCAGCGGGGACTGGTCGGGGAATGAGCAGTTCTTC. Amino acids: CASSGDWSGNEQFF.